This entry is about one T cell receptor beta chain. V was pared by 5 bases and J by 11 bases, with 9 bases of the junction left unmatched. The CDR3 has 14 residues. Germline CDR1 reads MDHEN; CDR2 reads SYDVKM. The record originates from a study of OX40 agonist ivuxolimab in advanced cancers. Some clones are missing from TCRdb's copy, which holds only in-frame ones; the method was immunoSEQ multiplex PCR. Among approximately 23,000 clones listed, 86% were seen once. V usage is TRBV28 and J usage is TRBJ2-5; 12 positions match TRBD2. The material sequenced was CD4+ or CD8+ T cells sorted from blood, taken in a trial of the OX40 agonist ivuxolimab. The clonotype originates from an adult with an advanced solid tumor such as melanoma, head and neck, liver or kidney cancer. CDR3: CASSLAGGPGEQYF. Written as DNA, the CDR3 is TGTGCCAGCAGTCTAGCGGGAGGGCCGGGTGAGCAGTACTTC.